This is a list of T cell receptor beta chains from one sample in a study of blood T cell repertoires in COVID-19. Clones were sequenced by immunoSEQ multiplex PCR, and TCRdb holds only the in-frame ones, with some missing. The table shows tens of thousands of clones, with around 82% occurring only once. Specimen: peripheral blood. Receptors were obtained from a man older than 75 with active COVID-19. Each CDR3 is given with its conserved first and last residue. Each record gives: CDR3 DNA, CDR3 protein, J gene, clone size, D gene, V gene. D genes are given only for firm matches. Not all rows give a size; the values are once, few, many and, for expanded clones, a class.

cdr3_nt: TGCAGCGTTGTAGGCCTCGGGACAGGGCACGGCTACACCTTC; cdr3_aa: CSVVGLGTGHGYTF; j_call: TRBJ1-2; clone_size: once; d_call: TRBD1; v_call: TRBV29-1
cdr3_nt: TGTGCCAGCAGTTACGGGACAGGGGGTGAGCAGTACTTC; cdr3_aa: CASSYGTGGEQYF; j_call: TRBJ2-7; clone_size: -; d_call: TRBD1; v_call: TRBV6-5
cdr3_nt: TGTGCCAGTAGTGGATCCCGGGACAGATATGGCACCGGGGAGCTGTTTTTT; cdr3_aa: CASSGSRDRYGTGELFF; j_call: TRBJ2-2; clone_size: few; d_call: TRBD1; v_call: TRBV19
cdr3_nt: TGTGCCAGTAGTTCCCGAAGACAGGGACTCTCTCGAAATAGCAATCAGCCCCAGCATTTT; cdr3_aa: CASSSRRQGLSRNSNQPQHF; j_call: TRBJ1-5; clone_size: -; d_call: TRBD1; v_call: TRBV19
cdr3_nt: TGCGCCAGCAGCCCCACAGGGGGAACCAAAAACATTCAGTACTTC; cdr3_aa: CASSPTGGTKNIQYF; j_call: TRBJ2-4; clone_size: -; d_call: TRBD1; v_call: TRBV4-1
cdr3_nt: TGTGCCAGCAGGATGGGACAACCGAACACTGAAGCTTTCTTT; cdr3_aa: CASRMGQPNTEAFF; j_call: TRBJ1-1; clone_size: -; d_call: -; v_call: TRBV5-4
cdr3_nt: TGTGCTAGTGGTTCTGATCTCCTAGCGGGGGGGCTCCCCGGCACAGATACGCAGTATTTT; cdr3_aa: CASGSDLLAGGLPGTDTQYF; j_call: TRBJ2-3; clone_size: -; d_call: TRBD2; v_call: TRBV12-5
cdr3_nt: TGTGCCAGCAGCTTAGTTACAGGAGCAAACTATGGCTACACCTTC; cdr3_aa: CASSLVTGANYGYTF; j_call: TRBJ1-2; clone_size: -; d_call: -; v_call: TRBV7-9
cdr3_nt: TGTGCCTGGAAGAGGGTTGAAGCTTTCTTT; cdr3_aa: CAWKRVEAFF; j_call: TRBJ1-1; clone_size: -; d_call: -; v_call: TRBV30
cdr3_nt: TGTGCCAGCAGCCTCTCCCTCTCTGAAGCTTTCTTT; cdr3_aa: CASSLSLSEAFF; j_call: TRBJ1-1; clone_size: -; d_call: -; v_call: TRBV7-9
cdr3_nt: TGTGCCAGCAGTCGCCTAGGTGCCGCAAGTAGCAATCAGCCCCAGCATTTT; cdr3_aa: CASSRLGAASSNQPQHF; j_call: TRBJ1-5; clone_size: few; d_call: -; v_call: TRBV6-6
cdr3_nt: TGTGCCAGCAGTTATTCAGGCGAGCAGTACTTC; cdr3_aa: CASSYSGEQYF; j_call: TRBJ2-7; clone_size: -; d_call: -; v_call: TRBV6-5
cdr3_nt: TGTGCCAGCAGTGACGCGGGGAGACGTGAAAAACTGTTTTTT; cdr3_aa: CASSDAGRREKLFF; j_call: TRBJ1-4; clone_size: -; d_call: -; v_call: TRBV6-1